A single T cell receptor (beta chain) is shown here with its context. No antigen is known for it. This sample is drawn from a study of blood T cell dynamics during melanoma immunotherapy. Whole-study context: First-line therapy was either pembrolizumab or nivolumab with ipilimumab for metastatic melanoma. Study results and limitations: At W3, later disease-control patients showed bifurcated PBMC repertoire changes, unlike progressors.

Time point specified: pre-treatment baseline. DNA loading was fixed at approximately 350 ng for all bulk PBMC samples. Repertoires were generated with immunoSEQ multiplex PCR, while TCRdb's copy carries only in-frame clones and drops some. This table holds approximately 9,500 clones, about nine tenths found once. The CDR3 has 16 amino acids. CDR1 and CDR2 from the germline V gene are SGHAT and FQNNGV. V shed 5 bases and J 1 base; nucleotides not matched to a gene: 7. The source is a human donor with melanoma. The chain has TRBV11-2 and TRBJ1-4, with TRBD1 identical over 7 bases. The input for sequencing was blood, taken from a patient treated with checkpoint blockade. CDR3 protein: CASSPGRDRTNEKLFF. The DNA for the CDR3 is TGTGCCAGCAGCCCAGGGCGGGACAGAACTAATGAAAAACTGTTTTTT.